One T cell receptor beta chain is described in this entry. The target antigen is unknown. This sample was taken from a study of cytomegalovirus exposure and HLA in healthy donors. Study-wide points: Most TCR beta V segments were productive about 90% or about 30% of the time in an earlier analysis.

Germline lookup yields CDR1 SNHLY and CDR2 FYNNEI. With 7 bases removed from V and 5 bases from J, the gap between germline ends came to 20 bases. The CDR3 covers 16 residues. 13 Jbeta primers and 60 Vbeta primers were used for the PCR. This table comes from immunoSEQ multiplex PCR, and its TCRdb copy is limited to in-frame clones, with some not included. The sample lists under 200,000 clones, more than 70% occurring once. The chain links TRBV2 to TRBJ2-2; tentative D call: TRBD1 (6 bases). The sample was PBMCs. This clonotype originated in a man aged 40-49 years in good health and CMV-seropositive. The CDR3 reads CASTLLGQGNTGELFF. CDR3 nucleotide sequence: TGTGCCAGCACTCTACTCGGGCAGGGGAATACCGGGGAGCTGTTTTTT.